The 5 T cell receptor beta chains reported below all come from one sample, sequenced in a study of human T cells and chemical hapten exposure. TCRdb reprocessed the RACE reads via MiXCR and lists one record per CDR3 protein. The table lists 100,000 to 150,000 distinct CDR3 sequences, roughly 9.5% of them singletons, with under 2% in the top ten. The sample's time point: healthy volunteer bleed at 2 weeks. Unseparated into fractions, whole blood served as the source from which total RNA was extracted. Material: whole blood. The receptor set was obtained from a male donor in good health. Some clones in this sample may be carry-over from other donors' samples.

This clonotype has a handful of counts. This chain links TRBV6-2 or TRBV6-3 with TRBJ2-7, with 7 bases matching TRBD1. Germline V lookup: CDR1 MNHEY, CDR2 SVGEGT. V shed 5 bases and J 3 bases; nucleotides not matched to a gene: 1. The CDR3 contains 12 residues. CDR3 amino acids: CASSDRVYEQYF. CDR3 nucleotide sequence: TGTGCCAGCAGTGACAGGGTCTACGAGCAGTACTTC.

The gene calls are TRBV19 and TRBJ2-1; TRBD2 agrees at 14 bases. CDR1 is LNHDA and CDR2 is SQIVND in the germline V gene (reference sequence). The CDR3 sequence is 19 residues long. Trimming took 2 bases from V and 1 from J; bases not matched to a gene: 7. The CDR3 here is CASSISPGLAGESYNEQFF. In DNA, the CDR3 is TGTGCCAGTAGTATATCCCCGGGACTAGCGGGGGAATCCTACAATGAGCAGTTCTTC.

There are a few counts of this clonotype. V gene TRBV4-2 combines with J gene TRBJ2-1; no reliable D call. V gave up 0 bases and J gave up 4 bases, with 13 bases separating them. This CDR3 is 16 amino acids long. Germline CDR1 and CDR2: LGHNA and YNFKEQ. CDR3 residues: CASSQDLRTSYNEQFF. The CDR3, as DNA: TGTGCCAGCAGCCAAGATCTACGGACCTCTTACAATGAGCAGTTCTTC.

V and J are TRBV5-1 and TRBJ2-1, with TRBD2 matching over 10 bases. This CDR3 is 17 amino acids long. Trimming at V came to 4 bases and at J to 10 bases, leaving 17 bases not matched to a gene. Germline CDR1 reads SGHRS; CDR2 reads YFSETQ. The CDR3 here is CASSARLTSGKGGEQFF. DNA of the CDR3: TGCGCCAGCAGCGCGAGACTTACTAGCGGGAAGGGTGGAGAGCAGTTCTTC.

This clonotype showed up many times. The gene calls are TRBV10-3 and TRBJ2-3; D might be TRBD1 or TRBD2, each matching 6 bases. Per the germline V gene, CDR1 is ENHRY and CDR2 is SYGVKD. V shed 3 bases and J shed 6 bases, with 16 bases lying between them. The CDR3 covers 15 residues. CDR3 DNA: TGTGCCATCAGTGACTCTCAAGGGGGGAGGGATACGCAGTATTTT. Amino acid sequence: CAISDSQGGRDTQYF.